Given below is one T cell receptor beta chain in context. The authors negatively isolated CD8+ and CD4+ T cells and FACS-enriched TEMRA cells. This sample is part of a study of CD8 T cells in Susac syndrome. It was with random hexamers that roughly 0.45 to 1 ug RNA was reverse transcribed. Amplification of TCR beta CDR3 spanned 54 Vbeta and 13 Jbeta via immunoSEQ multiplex PCR. Using its own MiXCR run on the immunoSEQ multiplex PCR reads, TCRdb lists one record per CDR3 protein. Here the sample spans 150,000 or so distinct CDR3 sequences, roughly 95% being singletons. The receptor comes from a human donor with Susac syndrome. Material: CD4+ T cells from PBMCs.

The chain's CDR3 is CASSQDNGNEQYF. DNA of the CDR3: TGTGCCAGCAGCCAAGATAACGGGAACGAGCAGTACTTC. The chain joins TRBV14 to TRBJ2-7; D perhaps matches TRBD2 (5 bases). With 0 bases removed from V and 5 bases from J, the gap between germline ends came to 8 bases. Germline CDR1 is SGHDN and CDR2 is FVKESK. There are 13 residues in the CDR3. Drawing the rest from reference TRBV14 and TRBJ2-7, the complete variable domain is EAGVTQFPSHSVIEKGQTVTLRCDPISGHDNLYWYRRVMGKEIKFLLHFVKESKQDESGMPNNRFLAERTGGTYSTLKVQPAELEDSGVYFCASSQDNGNEQYFGPGTRLTVT.